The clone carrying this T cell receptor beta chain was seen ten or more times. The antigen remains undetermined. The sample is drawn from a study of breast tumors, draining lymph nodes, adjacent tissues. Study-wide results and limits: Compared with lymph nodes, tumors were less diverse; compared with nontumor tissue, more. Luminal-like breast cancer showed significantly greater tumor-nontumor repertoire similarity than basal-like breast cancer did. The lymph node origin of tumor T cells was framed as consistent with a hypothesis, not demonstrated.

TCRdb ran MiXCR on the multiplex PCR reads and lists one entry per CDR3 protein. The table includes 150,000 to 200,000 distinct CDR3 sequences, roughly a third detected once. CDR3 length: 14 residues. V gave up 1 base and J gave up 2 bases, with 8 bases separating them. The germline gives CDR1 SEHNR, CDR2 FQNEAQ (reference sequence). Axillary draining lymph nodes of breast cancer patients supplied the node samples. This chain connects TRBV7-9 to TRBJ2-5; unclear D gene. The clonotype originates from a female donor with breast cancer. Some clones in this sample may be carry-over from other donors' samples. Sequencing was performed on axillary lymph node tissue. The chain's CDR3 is CASSLGGDQETQYF. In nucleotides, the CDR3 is TGTGCCAGCAGCTTAGGCGGAGATCAAGAGACCCAGTACTTC.